This T cell receptor beta chain was found in a study of cytomegalovirus exposure and HLA in healthy donors. Turning to this clone: The antigen remains undetermined.

The CDR3 is 15 amino acids. V lost 3 bases to trimming and J lost 7 bases; unmatched junction nucleotides: 8. Germline assignment: CDR1 SNHLY and CDR2 FYNNEI. The PCR ran on 60 Vbeta and 13 Jbeta primers. Libraries were prepared by immunoSEQ multiplex PCR; TCRdb keeps only in-frame clonotypes and omits some of them. Among about 180,000 clones listed, over 75% were seen once. General study points: Highly shared sequence variants in one cluster were likely a sequencing artifact.

Sequenced: PBMCs. This sequence joins TRBV2 and TRBJ2-1; 8 nucleotides align to TRBD2. This clonotype was sampled from a man aged 60 to 75 in good health and CMV-seronegative. CDR3 bases: TGTGCCAGCAGTGAGGAAGCGGGAGCGAAGAATGAGCAGTTCTTC. As protein: CASSEEAGAKNEQFF.